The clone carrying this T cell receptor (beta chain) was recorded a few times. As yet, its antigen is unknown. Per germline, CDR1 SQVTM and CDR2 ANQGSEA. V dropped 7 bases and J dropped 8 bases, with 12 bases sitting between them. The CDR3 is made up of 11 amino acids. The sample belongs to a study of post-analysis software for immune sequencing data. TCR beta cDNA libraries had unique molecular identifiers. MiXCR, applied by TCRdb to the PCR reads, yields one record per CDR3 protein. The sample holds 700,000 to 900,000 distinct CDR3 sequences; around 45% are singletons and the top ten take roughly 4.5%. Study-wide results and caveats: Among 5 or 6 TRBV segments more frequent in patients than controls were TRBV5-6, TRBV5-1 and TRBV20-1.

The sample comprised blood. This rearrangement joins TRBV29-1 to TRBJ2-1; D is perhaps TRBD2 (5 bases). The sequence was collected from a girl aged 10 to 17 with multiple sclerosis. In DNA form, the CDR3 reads TGCAGCGCCCTACTAGATTATGAGCAGTTCTTC. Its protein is CSALLDYEQFF.